Described below is a single TCR beta chain sequence and its context. Looked up from germline, CDR1 is SGHRS and CDR2 is YFSETQ. The V end lost 3 bases, the J end lost 5 bases, and 20 bases lay between the germline ends. The CDR3 has 16 amino acids. The sample originates from a study of T-cell reconstitution after alpha-beta-depleted transplantation in children. This sample's TCRbeta library carried unique molecular identifier barcodes. TCRdb analysed the PCR reads with MiXCR anew, one entry per CDR3 protein. The profile shows some 600,000 distinct CDR3 sequences, 16% of them singletons. This TCR came from a human donor who donated a stem cell graft to a child with acute myeloid leukemia. V gene TRBV5-1 combines with J gene TRBJ1-1; no clear D gene. The sequencing here drew on PBMCs from the stem cell graft donor, taken from the stem cell graft. DNA of the CDR3: TGCGCCAGCAGCTCCTTGGATGGATTGGTGCGGACTGAAGCTTTCTTT. Its translation: CASSSLDGLVRTEAFF.